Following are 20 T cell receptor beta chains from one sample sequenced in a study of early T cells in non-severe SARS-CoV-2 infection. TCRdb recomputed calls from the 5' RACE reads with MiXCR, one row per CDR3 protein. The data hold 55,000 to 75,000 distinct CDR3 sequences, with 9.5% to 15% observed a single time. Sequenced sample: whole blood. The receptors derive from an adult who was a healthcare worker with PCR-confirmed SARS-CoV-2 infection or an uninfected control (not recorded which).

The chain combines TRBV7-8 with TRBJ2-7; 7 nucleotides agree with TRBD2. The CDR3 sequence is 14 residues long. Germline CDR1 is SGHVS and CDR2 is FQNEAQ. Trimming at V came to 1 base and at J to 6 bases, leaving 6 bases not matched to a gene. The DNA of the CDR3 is TGTGCCAGCAGCTTAGGGGCGGGAGACCGCGAGCAGTACTTC. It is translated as CASSLGAGDREQYF. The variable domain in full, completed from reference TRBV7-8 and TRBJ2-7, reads GAGVSQSPRYKVAKRGQDVALRCDPISGHVSLFWYQQALGQGPEFLTYFQNEAQLDKSGLPSDRFFAERPEGSVSTLKIQRTQQEDSAVYLCASSLGAGDREQYFGPGTRLTVT.

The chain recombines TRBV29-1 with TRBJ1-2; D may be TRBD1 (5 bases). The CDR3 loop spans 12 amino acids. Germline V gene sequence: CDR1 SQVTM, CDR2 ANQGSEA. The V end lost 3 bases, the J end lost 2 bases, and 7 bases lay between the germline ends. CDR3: CSVDRENYGYTF. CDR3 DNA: TGCAGCGTTGACAGGGAGAACTATGGCTACACCTTC.

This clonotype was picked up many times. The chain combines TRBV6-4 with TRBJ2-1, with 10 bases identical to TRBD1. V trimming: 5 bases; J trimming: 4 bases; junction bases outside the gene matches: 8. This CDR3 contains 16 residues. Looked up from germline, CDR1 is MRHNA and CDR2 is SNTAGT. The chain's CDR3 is CASSSSRDRGYNEQFF. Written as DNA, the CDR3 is TGTGCCAGCAGTTCCTCCCGGGACAGGGGATACAATGAGCAGTTCTTC.

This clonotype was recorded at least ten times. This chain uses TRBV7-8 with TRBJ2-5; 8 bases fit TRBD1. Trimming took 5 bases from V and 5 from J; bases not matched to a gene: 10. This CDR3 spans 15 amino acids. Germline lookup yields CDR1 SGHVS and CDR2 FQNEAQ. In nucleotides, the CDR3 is TGTGCCAGCAGCCCCGGACAGGGAGGAATTGAGACCCAGTACTTC. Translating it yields CASSPGQGGIETQYF. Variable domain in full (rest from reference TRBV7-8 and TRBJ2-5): GAGVSQSPRYKVAKRGQDVALRCDPISGHVSLFWYQQALGQGPEFLTYFQNEAQLDKSGLPSDRFFAERPEGSVSTLKIQRTQQEDSAVYLCASSPGQGGIETQYFGPGTRLLVL.

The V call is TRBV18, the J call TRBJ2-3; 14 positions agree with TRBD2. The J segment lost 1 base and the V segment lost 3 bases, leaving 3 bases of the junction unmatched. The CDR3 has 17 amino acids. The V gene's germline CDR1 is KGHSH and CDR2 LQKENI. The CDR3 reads CASSPLGLAGGTDTQYF. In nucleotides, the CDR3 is TGTGCCAGCTCACCTCTGGGACTAGCGGGAGGCACAGATACGCAGTATTTT.

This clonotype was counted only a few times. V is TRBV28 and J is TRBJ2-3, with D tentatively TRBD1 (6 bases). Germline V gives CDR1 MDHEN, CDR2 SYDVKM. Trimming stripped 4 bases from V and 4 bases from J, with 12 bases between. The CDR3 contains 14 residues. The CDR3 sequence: CASSSVSGADTQYF. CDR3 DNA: TGTGCCAGCAGTTCCGTTTCAGGGGCAGATACGCAGTATTTT.

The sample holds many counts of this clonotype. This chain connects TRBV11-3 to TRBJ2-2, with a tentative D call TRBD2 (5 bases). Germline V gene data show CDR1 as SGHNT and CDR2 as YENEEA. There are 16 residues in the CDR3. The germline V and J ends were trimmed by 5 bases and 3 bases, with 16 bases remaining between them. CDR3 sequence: CASSKDGGFDTGELFF. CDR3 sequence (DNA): TGTGCCAGCAGCAAGGATGGCGGGTTTGACACCGGGGAGCTGTTTTTT. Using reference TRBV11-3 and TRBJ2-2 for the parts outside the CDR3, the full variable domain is EAGVVQSPRYKIIEKKQPVAFWCNPISGHNTLYWYLQNLGQGPELLIRYENEEAVDDSQLPKDRFSAERLKGVDSTLKIQPAELGDSAVYLCASSKDGGFDTGELFFGEGSRLTVL.

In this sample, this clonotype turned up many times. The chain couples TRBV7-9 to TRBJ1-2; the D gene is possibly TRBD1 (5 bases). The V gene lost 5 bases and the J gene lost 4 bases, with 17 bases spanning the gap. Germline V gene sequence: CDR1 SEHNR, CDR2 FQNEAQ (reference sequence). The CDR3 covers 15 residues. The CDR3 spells CASSANRRGLYGYTF. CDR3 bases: TGTGCCAGCAGCGCAAACAGGCGAGGGCTCTATGGCTACACCTTC.

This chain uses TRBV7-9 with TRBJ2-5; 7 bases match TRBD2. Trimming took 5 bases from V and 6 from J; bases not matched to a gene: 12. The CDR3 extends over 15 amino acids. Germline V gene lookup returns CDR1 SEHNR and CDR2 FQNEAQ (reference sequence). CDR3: CASSRGPGLSQTQYF. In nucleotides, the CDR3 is TGTGCCAGCAGCCGTGGTCCGGGACTATCGCAGACCCAGTACTTC.

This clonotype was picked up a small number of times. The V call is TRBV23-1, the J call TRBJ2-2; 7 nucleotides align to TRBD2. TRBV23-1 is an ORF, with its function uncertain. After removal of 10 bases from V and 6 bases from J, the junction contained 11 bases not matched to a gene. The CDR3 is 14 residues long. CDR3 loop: CAKRLARFPGELFF. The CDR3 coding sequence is TGCGCCAAGCGACTAGCAAGGTTCCCCGGGGAGCTGTTTTTT.

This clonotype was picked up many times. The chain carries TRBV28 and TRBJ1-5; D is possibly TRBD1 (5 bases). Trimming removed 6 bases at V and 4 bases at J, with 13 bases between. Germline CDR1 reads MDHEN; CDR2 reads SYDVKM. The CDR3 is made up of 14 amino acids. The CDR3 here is CASSPGTGNQPQHF. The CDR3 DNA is TGTGCCAGCAGCCCTGGGACCGGGAATCAGCCCCAGCATTTT.

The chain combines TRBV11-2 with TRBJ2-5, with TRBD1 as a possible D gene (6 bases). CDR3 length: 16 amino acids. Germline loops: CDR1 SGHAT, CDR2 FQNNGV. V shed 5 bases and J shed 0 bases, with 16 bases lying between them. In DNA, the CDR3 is TGTGCCAGCAGCAAGGGAAGGGGGAAGTACCAAGAGACCCAGTACTTC. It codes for CASSKGRGKYQETQYF. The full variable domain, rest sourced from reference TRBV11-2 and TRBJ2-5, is EAGVAQSPRYKIIEKRQSVAFWCNPISGHATLYWYQQILGQGPKLLIQFQNNGVVDDSQLPKDRFSAERLKGVDSTLKIQPAKLEDSAVYLCASSKGRGKYQETQYFGPGTRLLVL.

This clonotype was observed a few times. The CDR3 DNA follows: TGTGCCAGCAGCTTCGATTCCGGGAGCGGCGGGGAGCTGTTTTTT. Translated: CASSFDSGSGGELFF. The rearrangement joins TRBV7-9 to TRBJ2-2; maybe TRBD2 (6 bases). CDR1 and CDR2 from the germline V gene are SEHNR and FQNEAQ (reference sequence). This CDR3 has 15 amino acids. Trimming took off 3 bases at V and 7 bases at J, with 15 bases between the two ends.

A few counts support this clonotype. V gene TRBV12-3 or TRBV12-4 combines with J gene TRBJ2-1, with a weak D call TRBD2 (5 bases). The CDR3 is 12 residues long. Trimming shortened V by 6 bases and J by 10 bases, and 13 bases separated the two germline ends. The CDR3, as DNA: TGTGCCAGCAGACCTACTAGAGGCGAGCAGTTCTTC. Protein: CASRPTRGEQFF.

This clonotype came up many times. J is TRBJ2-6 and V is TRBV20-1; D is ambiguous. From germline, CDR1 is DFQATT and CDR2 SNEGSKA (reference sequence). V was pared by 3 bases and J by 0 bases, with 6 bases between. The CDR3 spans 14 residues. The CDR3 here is CSASPSSGANVLTF. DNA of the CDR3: TGCAGTGCTAGTCCTTCCTCTGGGGCCAACGTCCTGACTTTC.

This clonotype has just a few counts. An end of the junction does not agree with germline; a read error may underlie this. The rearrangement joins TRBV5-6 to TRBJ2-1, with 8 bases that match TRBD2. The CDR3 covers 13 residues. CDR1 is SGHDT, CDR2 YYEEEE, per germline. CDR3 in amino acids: CASSSGLANEQFF. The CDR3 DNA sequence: TGTGCCAGCAGCTCCGGACTAGCTAATGAACAGTTCTTC. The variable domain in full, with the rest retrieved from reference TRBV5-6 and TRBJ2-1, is DAGVTQSPTHLIKTRGQQVTLRCSPKSGHDTVSWYQQALGQGPQFIFQYYEEEERQRGNFPDRFSGHQFPNYSSELNVNALLLGDSALYLCASSSGLANEQFFGPGTRLTVL.

The CDR3 spells CASSLGPNEQYF. In DNA, the CDR3 is TGTGCCAGCAGCCTTGGCCCTAACGAGCAGTACTTC. V usage is TRBV7-9 and J usage is TRBJ2-7, with D hard to call. The CDR3 length is 12 residues. Trimming left V 5 bases short and J 5 bases short, with 10 bases between. Per germline, CDR1 SEHNR and CDR2 FQNEAQ (reference sequence).

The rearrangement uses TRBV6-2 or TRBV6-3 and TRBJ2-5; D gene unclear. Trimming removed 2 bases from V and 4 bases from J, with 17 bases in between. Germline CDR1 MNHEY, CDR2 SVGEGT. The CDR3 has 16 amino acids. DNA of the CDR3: TGTGCCAGCAGTTACAGCCAGCGCCAAGGCCCAGAGACCCAGTACTTC. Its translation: CASSYSQRQGPETQYF.

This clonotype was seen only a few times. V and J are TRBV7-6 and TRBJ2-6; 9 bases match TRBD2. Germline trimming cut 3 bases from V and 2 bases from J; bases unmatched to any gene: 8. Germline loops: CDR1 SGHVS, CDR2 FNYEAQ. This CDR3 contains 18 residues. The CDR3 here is CASSFGGAGGTGANVLTF. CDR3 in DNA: TGTGCCAGCAGCTTTGGAGGAGCGGGAGGAACTGGGGCCAACGTCCTGACTTTC.

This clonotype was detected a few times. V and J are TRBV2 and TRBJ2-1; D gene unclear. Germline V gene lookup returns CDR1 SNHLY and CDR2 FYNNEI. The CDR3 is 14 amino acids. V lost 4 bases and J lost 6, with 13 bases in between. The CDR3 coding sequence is TGTGCCAGCAGTGTGCTTCCGGTAGGCAATGAGCAGTTCTTC. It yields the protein CASSVLPVGNEQFF.